Presented here are 16 T cell receptor beta chains from one specimen sequenced in a study of CD8 T cells in ankylosing spondylitis. Study-level results: In ankylosing spondylitis blood, a motif of seven to nine highly homologous TCR beta variants appeared characteristic.

These receptors have no known antigen. TCRdb re-analysed the 5' RACE reads in MiXCR, keeping a single row per CDR3 protein. This table has about 220,000 distinct CDR3 sequences, approximately 20% appearing once. Sequenced: blood, either unsorted or a sorted T cell fraction (not recorded which). The receptors were sampled from a male donor with ankylosing spondylitis.

The V and J genes are TRBV3-1 and TRBJ2-7; D is perhaps TRBD1 or TRBD2 (5 bases each). CDR3 length equals 15 residues. The germline V and J ends were trimmed by 4 bases and 3 bases, with 16 bases remaining between them. CDR1 and CDR2 from the germline V gene are LGHDT and YNNKEL (reference sequence). Here the CDR3 DNA reads TGTGCCAGCAGCCTCGGCAGGGAGTCGAGCTACGAGCAGTACTTC. Protein product: CASSLGRESSYEQYF.

This clonotype was seen a handful of times. The rearrangement uses TRBV11-1 and TRBJ2-3; 10 bases are shared with TRBD2. This CDR3 is 16 amino acids long. Germline assignment: CDR1 SGHAT and CDR2 FQDESV (reference sequence). V was pared by 4 bases and J by 0 bases, with 4 bases of the junction left unmatched. CDR3 amino acids: CASSSELAGSTDTQYF. Here the CDR3 DNA reads TGTGCCAGCAGCTCTGAACTAGCGGGGAGCACAGATACGCAGTATTTT.

This chain connects TRBV9 to TRBJ1-1, with D possibly being TRBD1 (5 bases). Germline V lookup: CDR1 SGDLS, CDR2 YYNGEE. Trimming shortened V by 3 bases and J by 3 bases, and 12 bases separated the two germline ends. The CDR3 is 14 residues long. CDR3 sequence reads: CASSAVDSYTEAFF. The CDR3 DNA reads TGTGCCAGCAGCGCGGTCGACAGCTACACTGAAGCTTTCTTT.

The chain employs TRBV27 and TRBJ1-2; 9 bases agree with TRBD1. The CDR3 is made up of 15 amino acids. From germline, CDR1 is MNHEY and CDR2 SMNVEV (reference sequence). V trimming: 4 bases; J trimming: 4 bases; junction bases outside the gene matches: 7. Written as DNA, the CDR3 is TGTGCCAGCAGTTCCCGGACAGGGGCCACCTATGGCTACACCTTC. It yields the protein CASSSRTGATYGYTF.

The chain joins TRBV13 to TRBJ1-1; D is perhaps TRBD1 (5 bases). Trimming pared 2 bases from V and 1 base from J, leaving 11 bases between. CDR3 length: 15 amino acids. CDR1 and CDR2 (germline): PRHDT, FYEKMQ (reference sequence). The CDR3: CASSLRQLPNTEAFF. The CDR3 DNA sequence: TGTGCCAGCAGCTTAAGACAGCTCCCGAACACTGAAGCTTTCTTT.

The V gene is TRBV12-3 or TRBV12-4, the J gene TRBJ2-2; D uncertain. The CDR3 consists of 14 residues. V was trimmed by 7 bases and J by 0 bases, leaving 9 bases between them. The CDR3 loop is CASTRRSNTGELFF. CDR3 bases: TGTGCCAGCACCCGACGGTCGAACACCGGGGAGCTGTTTTTT.

This clonotype turned up a few times. The rearrangement uses TRBV6-5 and TRBJ2-1; 8 bases map to TRBD2. CDR1 is MNHEY and CDR2 is SVGAGI in the germline V gene. The CDR3 contains 16 residues. The V segment lost 2 bases and the J segment 5 bases; nucleotides outside the gene matches: 8. CDR3 bases: TGTGCCAGCAGTTACGATTTGAGCGGGGGCGACAATGAGCAGTTCTTC. It translates to CASSYDLSGGDNEQFF.

This chain connects TRBV4-1 to TRBJ2-2; either TRBD1 or TRBD2 may fit D (6 bases each). This CDR3 contains 16 residues. With 2 bases removed from V and 3 bases from J, the gap between germline ends came to 13 bases. CDR1 is MGHRA, CDR2 YSYEKL, per germline. CDR3 in amino acids: CASSQPGAIDTGELFF. As DNA, the CDR3 is TGCGCCAGCAGCCAACCGGGGGCAATAGACACCGGGGAGCTGTTTTTT.

The chain combines TRBV2 with TRBJ2-2; D is ambiguous. Germline CDR1 SNHLY, CDR2 FYNNEI. V shed 1 base and J shed 0 bases, with 9 bases lying between them. The CDR3 consists of 16 residues. CDR3 region: CASSEVVWANTGELFF. CDR3 coding DNA: TGTGCCAGCAGTGAAGTGGTGTGGGCGAACACCGGGGAGCTGTTTTTT.

V usage is TRBV11-2 and J usage is TRBJ2-1; the match to TRBD2 covers 7 bases. Trimming at V came to 1 base and at J to 5 bases, leaving 11 bases not matched to a gene. The CDR3 has 17 residues. Germline V gene lookup returns CDR1 SGHAT and CDR2 FQNNGV. The CDR3 coding sequence is TGTGCCAGCAGCTTAGGGGTTTCCGGGACTACCGACAATGAGCAGTTCTTC. Translating gives CASSLGVSGTTDNEQFF.

The rearrangement uses TRBV5-1 and TRBJ2-7; 9 nucleotides line up with TRBD1. Germline CDR1 SGHRS, CDR2 YFSETQ. This CDR3 is 16 amino acids long. V dropped 0 bases and J dropped 4; count of bases not matched to a gene: 8. CDR3 region: CASSLGASGTGYEQYF. The CDR3 DNA reads TGCGCCAGCAGCTTGGGAGCCTCCGGGACAGGGTACGAGCAGTACTTC.

V and J are TRBV4-1 and TRBJ2-1; 8 bases fit TRBD2. The ends lost 1 base at V and 7 bases at J; junction bases unmatched: 9. The germline V gene encodes CDR1 MGHRA and CDR2 YSYEKL. There are 16 residues in the CDR3. This CDR3 reads CASSQAQRGPFNEQFF. The CDR3 DNA follows: TGCGCCAGCAGCCAAGCTCAGCGGGGGCCCTTTAATGAGCAGTTCTTC.

This chain connects TRBV27 to TRBJ1-6; TRBD1 aligns across 8 bases. The CDR3 sequence is 17 residues long. Per germline, CDR1 MNHEY and CDR2 SMNVEV (reference sequence). Trimming cost V 7 bases and J 3 bases; bases outside gene matches: 11. The CDR3 loop reads CASKEQGEMGYNSPLHF. DNA of the CDR3: TGTGCCAGCAAGGAACAGGGGGAGATGGGCTATAATTCACCCCTCCACTTT.

The chain combines TRBV7-9 with TRBJ2-3; D assignment may be TRBD1 or TRBD2 (6 bases each). Germline V gene data show CDR1 as SEHNR and CDR2 as FQNEAQ (reference sequence). V shed 1 base and J shed 4 bases, with 15 bases lying between them. The CDR3 consists of 16 residues. CDR3 region: CASSLELGGFADTQYF. CDR3 DNA: TGTGCCAGCAGCTTAGAGCTGGGGGGCTTCGCAGATACGCAGTATTTT.

This clonotype was seen more than once but under ten times. The CDR3 sequence is CSVEIGAEEQETQYF. CDR3 nucleotides: TGCAGCGTTGAGATTGGGGCGGAGGAACAAGAGACCCAGTACTTC. The rearrangement joins TRBV29-1 to TRBJ2-5; TRBD1 or TRBD2 may be the D gene (5 bases each). Trimming took 3 bases from V and 2 from J, leaving 16 bases between them. The CDR3 length is 15 residues. Germline V lookup: CDR1 SQVTM, CDR2 ANQGSEA.

The chain recombines TRBV4-3 with TRBJ2-2, with TRBD2 identical over 10 bases. The junction had 3 bases not matched to a gene; V was cut back by 0 bases and J by 5 bases. Germline V gene sequence: CDR1 LGHNA, CDR2 YSLEER. The CDR3 totals 16 residues. The CDR3: CASSQDPAGGTGELFF. CDR3 coding DNA: TGCGCCAGCAGCCAAGATCCAGCGGGAGGGACCGGGGAGCTGTTTTTT.